Below are 21 T cell receptor beta chains sequenced from a single sample in a study of T cells in Graves' hyperthyroidism and ophthalmopathy. Amplification yielded TCR beta CDR3 regions, with RNA transcripts as the source. A set of HTBI primers served as the primers for a first-round RT-PCR of the TCR CDR3. TCRdb reprocessed the multiplex PCR reads via MiXCR and lists one record per CDR3 protein. The sample contains about 280,000 distinct CDR3 sequences, around a quarter of which appear only once. Sequencing input: blood. Every receptor here comes from a man aged 35 to 55 with Graves' hyperthyroidism that later progressed to Graves' ophthalmopathy.

In its sample, this clonotype was seen many times. The DNA of the CDR3 is TGTGCCATTGCCGGGACAGGTCAAAAAGAGACCCAGTACTTC. This translates into CAIAGTGQKETQYF. The chain recombines TRBV10-3 with TRBJ2-5, with 8 bases fitting TRBD1. Germline CDR1 reads ENHRY; CDR2 reads SYGVKD. The length of the CDR3 is 14 residues. V was pared by 9 bases and J by 3 bases, with 9 bases of the junction left unmatched.

This clonotype was counted at least ten times. The rearrangement uses TRBV5-1 and TRBJ2-2, with D perhaps TRBD2 (6 bases). Per germline, CDR1 SGHRS and CDR2 YFSETQ. V lost 7 bases and J 2 bases, leaving 21 bases between the germline ends. CDR3 size: 17 residues. DNA for the CDR3: TGCGCCAGCCGGATTTCCGGGACTCGACGAAACACCGGGGAGCTGTTTTTT. It codes for CASRISGTRRNTGELFF.

Ten or more counts support this clonotype. The chain uses TRBV5-1 and TRBJ1-2, with D perhaps TRBD1 (6 bases). This CDR3 has 13 amino acids. The germline CDR1 and CDR2 sequences are SGHRS and YFSETQ. V was shortened by 0 bases and J by 8 bases, with 11 bases between the two germline ends. The CDR3 spells CASSLEGRGGYTF. DNA for the CDR3: TGCGCCAGCAGCTTGGAGGGCAGGGGCGGCTACACCTTC.

This clonotype was seen many times. The chain carries TRBV6-5 and TRBJ2-5; D gene ambiguous. The germline V gene encodes CDR1 MNHEY and CDR2 SVGAGI. With 4 bases removed from V and 3 bases from J, the gap between germline ends came to 12 bases. This CDR3 contains 14 residues. The CDR3 here is CASSSWQTKETQYF. The CDR3 nucleotides read TGTGCCAGCAGTTCGTGGCAGACAAAAGAGACCCAGTACTTC.

The rearrangement links TRBV27 to TRBJ1-2, with 8 positions matching TRBD1. CDR1 and CDR2 from the germline V gene are MNHEY and SMNVEV (reference sequence). The CDR3 loop spans 15 amino acids. V was pared by 3 bases and J by 5 bases, with 8 bases of the junction left unmatched. This CDR3 is CASSFRTGFGYGYTF. The DNA of the CDR3 is TGTGCCAGCAGTTTTCGGACAGGGTTTGGTTATGGCTACACCTTC.

This clonotype appeared many times. The rearrangement joins TRBV20-1 to TRBJ2-7, with TRBD2 identical over 10 bases. CDR1 and CDR2 (germline): DFQATT, SNEGSKA (reference sequence). The junction had 20 bases not matched to a gene; V was cut back by 1 base and J by 5 bases. This CDR3 comprises 19 residues. The CDR3 nucleotides read TGCAGTGCTAGAGGGTTACTGGCTAGCGGGAGCTCGCCCTTGAACGAGCAGTACTTC. Its translation is CSARGLLASGSSPLNEQYF.

The gene calls are TRBV6-5 and TRBJ1-5; D may be TRBD1 (5 bases). V lost 0 bases to trimming and J lost 3 bases, with 9 bases between them. The CDR3 runs to 15 residues. Germline CDR1 MNHEY, CDR2 SVGAGI. CDR3: CASSYSGGNNQPQHF. CDR3 in DNA: TGTGCCAGCAGTTACTCGGGGGGGAACAATCAGCCCCAGCATTTT.

This clonotype was counted at least ten times. The rearrangement joins TRBV20-1 to TRBJ2-7; perhaps TRBD2 as D (6 bases). The CDR3 contains 14 residues. CDR1 DFQATT and CDR2 SNEGSKA come from the germline V gene (reference sequence). V was pared by 3 bases and J by 2 bases, with 14 bases between. CDR3 DNA: TGCAGTGCTAGTGGCGGGATGAGCCCCTACGAGCAGTACTTC. Protein: CSASGGMSPYEQYF.

This clonotype has at least ten counts. The J gene is TRBJ1-3, the V gene TRBV12-3 or TRBV12-4; unclear D gene. Trimming took off 3 bases at V and 8 bases at J, with 14 bases between the two ends. The CDR3 covers 14 residues. Here the CDR3 reads CASSFSTPRDTIYF. The DNA for the CDR3 is TGTGCCAGCAGTTTTTCCACCCCTAGGGACACCATATATTTT.

This clonotype was recorded at least ten times. Since the CDR3 does not end with the conserved phenylalanine or tryptophan, this likely comes from a read error. This chain links TRBV6-2 or TRBV6-3 with TRBJ2-2; TRBD2 matches at 10 bases. The germline gives CDR1 MNHEY, CDR2 SVGEGT. Trimming cost V 0 bases and J 2 bases; bases outside gene matches: 0. The CDR3 spans 16 residues. CDR3 amino acids: CASSYSLAGNTGELFL. The CDR3 nucleotides read TGTGCCAGCAGTTACTCACTAGCGGGAAACACCGGGGAGCTGTTTCTT.

J is TRBJ2-7 and V is TRBV20-1, with 7 bases identical to TRBD2. V was pared by 2 bases and J by 1 base, with 5 bases of the junction left unmatched. Germline lookup yields CDR1 DFQATT and CDR2 SNEGSKA (reference sequence). The CDR3 loop spans 14 amino acids. The CDR3, as DNA: TGCAGTGCTAGATACTTGGGGGGGTCCTACGAGCAGTACTTC. Its translation: CSARYLGGSYEQYF.

This clonotype has a count of ten or more. The chain recombines TRBV6-5 with TRBJ2-7; D assignment may be TRBD1 or TRBD2 (5 bases each). Germline CDR1 and CDR2: MNHEY and SVGAGI. CDR3 length: 14 residues. Trimming shortened V by 0 bases and J by 4 bases, and 10 bases separated the two germline ends. CDR3 residues: CASSYSGEWYEQYF. The CDR3 DNA reads as TGTGCCAGCAGTTACTCGGGGGAGTGGTACGAGCAGTACTTC.

The V and J genes are TRBV5-1 and TRBJ1-1; no firm D call. Looked up from germline, CDR1 is SGHRS and CDR2 is YFSETQ. CDR3 size: 14 residues. Trimming took 0 bases from V and 0 from J, leaving 6 bases between them. CDR3 coding DNA: TGCGCCAGCAGCTTGGGCAGCGTGAACACTGAAGCTTTCTTT. The encoded protein is CASSLGSVNTEAFF.

This clonotype came up many times. This chain joins TRBV5-1 and TRBJ2-7; D gene ambiguous. From germline, CDR1 is SGHRS and CDR2 YFSETQ. Trimming pared 5 bases from V and 5 bases from J, leaving 14 bases between. The CDR3 runs to 13 residues. The CDR3 bases are TGCGCCAGCAGACCCTTCTTTCCCGACGAGCAGTACTTC. This translates into CASRPFFPDEQYF. Based on the CDR3 plus reference TRBV5-1 and TRBJ2-7, the full variable domain is KAGVTQTPRYLIKTRGQQVTLSCSPISGHRSVSWYQQTPGQGLQFLFEYFSETQRNKGNFPGRFSGRQFSNSRSEMNVSTLELGDSALYLCASRPFFPDEQYFGPGTRLTVT.

V usage is TRBV6-2 or TRBV6-3 and J usage is TRBJ2-4; D assignment may be TRBD1 or TRBD2 (6 bases each). The CDR3 is made up of 16 amino acids. Germline CDR1 MNHEY, CDR2 SVGEGT. V was shortened by 7 bases and J by 2 bases, with 18 bases between the two germline ends. The CDR3 reads CASNPSGGGPKNIQYF. As DNA, the CDR3 is TGTGCCAGCAACCCTTCTGGTGGGGGGCCCAAAAACATTCAGTACTTC.

This chain uses TRBV12-3 or TRBV12-4 with TRBJ2-7, with D uncertain. CDR3 length: 11 amino acids. The ends were cut back, 4 bases at V and 7 bases at J, with 8 bases in the middle. The CDR3 region has the DNA TGTGCCAGCAGTTCAACTCCGGAGCAGTACTTC. Protein: CASSSTPEQYF.

CDR3 sequence reads: CSARIPGGGYF. The CDR3, as DNA: TGCAGTGCTAGAATCCCAGGGGGCGGCTACTTC. The chain couples TRBV20-1 to TRBJ2-7; 8 positions match TRBD1. Germline CDR1 reads DFQATT; CDR2 reads SNEGSKA (reference sequence). V lost 2 bases and J lost 13; bases outside the gene matches: 7. The length of the CDR3 is 11 residues.

The chain links TRBV2 to TRBJ2-5; D may be TRBD1 (8 bases). The CDR3 is 13 residues long. Germline CDR1 SNHLY, CDR2 FYNNEI. The ends were cut back, 7 bases at V and 5 bases at J, with 14 bases in the middle. The DNA of the CDR3 is TGTGCCAGCAACAGGGGGAGGGGGGAGACCCAGTACTTC. Its translation: CASNRGRGETQYF.

V usage is TRBV12-3 or TRBV12-4 and J usage is TRBJ1-5, with a possible D match to TRBD1 (6 bases). V lost 1 base, J lost 5 bases, and 15 bases lay in between. The CDR3 has 16 amino acids. CDR3 amino acids: CASSLGGGGAHQPQHF. The CDR3 DNA sequence: TGTGCCAGCAGTTTAGGGGGAGGGGGGGCGCATCAGCCCCAGCATTTT.

The rearrangement uses TRBV20-1 and TRBJ1-2; maybe TRBD1 (5 bases). Looked up from germline, CDR1 is DFQATT and CDR2 is SNEGSKA (reference sequence). Deletions cut 3 bases from V and 4 bases from J, with 6 bases between. The CDR3 loop spans 11 amino acids. CDR3 in DNA: TGCAGTGCTAGGGGGGGCTATGGCTACACCTTC. Translated: CSARGGYGYTF.

This clonotype occurred many times. J is TRBJ2-7 and V is TRBV7-2; 8 positions agree with TRBD1. Germline CDR1 and CDR2: SGHTA and FQGNSA. The CDR3 loop spans 13 amino acids. With V trimmed by 5 bases and J by 6 bases, 6 bases remained unmatched. The CDR3 sequence: CASSTLTGGEQYF. CDR3 coding DNA: TGTGCCAGCAGCACCCTCACAGGGGGCGAGCAGTACTTC.